A selection of T cell receptor beta chains follows, all from one sample in a study of OX40 agonist ivuxolimab in advanced cancers. Sequencing used immunoSEQ multiplex PCR; TCRdb keeps in-frame clones, though not all of them. The data show 50,000 to 65,000 clones, approximately 88% seen once. This specimen was CD4+ or CD8+ T cells sorted from blood, taken in a trial of the OX40 agonist ivuxolimab. The receptors here all came from an adult with an advanced solid tumor such as melanoma, head and neck, liver or kidney cancer. The CDR3 runs from the conserved cysteine through the conserved F or W. The order of the fields is CDR3 length, V gene, J gene, clone size, D gene, CDR3 protein, CDR3 DNA. The D gene is left open where the match is weak. Clone size is not always given. Where it is, it says once, few, many or a class for expanded clones.

15	TRBV5-1	TRBJ1-1	.	TRBD1	CASKEQGGMNTEAFF	TGCGCCAGCAAAGAACAGGGGGGGATGAACACTGAAGCTTTCTTT
14	TRBV27	TRBJ1-2	.	.	CASSPQTDFYGYTF	TGTGCCAGCAGTCCCCAGACAGATTTCTATGGCTACACCTTC
15	TRBV7-8	TRBJ2-7	.	TRBD1	CASSPGGQGGYEQYF	TGTGCCAGCAGCCCCGGCGGACAGGGGGGCTACGAGCAGTACTTC
12	TRBV6-6	TRBJ2-7	.	.	CASSPQAYEQYF	TGTGCCAGCAGCCCCCAGGCCTACGAGCAGTACTTC
16	TRBV7-6	TRBJ2-5	once	.	CASSLQSEGWEETQYF	TGTGCCAGCAGCTTACAGTCCGAAGGGTGGGAGGAGACCCAGTACTTC
14	TRBV5-1	TRBJ2-3	.	.	CASSLGRPTDTQYF	TGCGCCAGCAGTCTGGGACGGCCCACAGATACGCAGTATTTT
16	TRBV28	TRBJ2-1	.	TRBD1	CASSSQGRGVYNEQFF	TGTGCCAGCAGTTCACAGGGGCGAGGGGTCTACAATGAGCAGTTCTTC
13	TRBV10-3	TRBJ1-4	.	TRBD1	CASQGAANEKLFF	TGTGCCAGTCAGGGGGCAGCTAATGAAAAACTGTTTTTT
15	TRBV28	TRBJ2-3	.	.	CASRGGGQNTDTQYF	TGTGCCAGCCGTGGTGGCGGACAGAACACAGATACGCAGTATTTT
15	TRBV28	TRBJ1-2	.	.	CASSLGGAAGYGYTF	TGTGCCAGCAGTTTAGGGGGCGCCGCGGGCTATGGCTACACCTTC
16	TRBV11-2	TRBJ2-1	.	TRBD2	CASSLGFPSGHNEQFF	TGTGCCAGCAGCTTAGGCTTCCCTAGCGGCCACAATGAGCAGTTCTTC
16	TRBV30	TRBJ2-7	medium-sized	TRBD2	CAWSRLPSGGTYEQYF	TGTGCCTGGAGCCGACTCCCTAGCGGGGGGACCTACGAGCAGTACTTC
14	TRBV15	TRBJ2-5	.	.	CATSRDQGSETQYF	TGTGCCACCAGCAGAGATCAGGGGTCGGAGACCCAGTACTTC
12	TRBV21-1	TRBJ2-5	once	.	CASSKLQETQYF	TGTGCCAGCAGCAAACTCCAAGAGACCCAGTACTTC
13	TRBV10-3	TRBJ2-2	.	.	CAIQGLPTGELFF	TGTGCCATACAGGGTCTCCCCACCGGGGAGCTGTTTTTT
15	TRBV10-3	TRBJ2-5	.	.	CAISVLGGEQETQYF	TGTGCCATCAGTGTATTGGGCGGGGAACAAGAGACCCAGTACTTC
16	TRBV19	TRBJ2-6	.	.	CASSIEGQRGANVLTF	TGTGCCAGTAGTATAGAGGGGCAGAGAGGGGCCAACGTCCTGACTTTC